Below are 23 T cell receptor beta chains sequenced from a single sample in a study of neurological immune-mediated disorders (dated 2019 in TCRdb). The method behind the library was 5' RACE. TCRdb shows the sequencer as Illumina HiSeq 2500. The public reads were reanalyzed by TCRdb: fastp trimming at Q25, MiXCR alignment, in-frame beta chains only. Each entry merges the rows of one CDR3 protein and shows their most common DNA and genes. A total of 80,000 or so distinct CDR3 sequences appear in this sample, under 10% of them only once. The ten largest account for 1.5% to 2% of the sample. The specimen was PBMCs. These receptors were taken from a man in his forties or fifties in good health.

This clonotype was counted ten times or more. The rearrangement uses TRBV20-1 and TRBJ2-7; D not certain. Per the germline V gene, CDR1 is DFQATT and CDR2 is SNEGSKA (reference sequence). The CDR3 contains 13 residues. V lost 0 bases, J lost 0 bases, and 6 bases lay in between. CDR3 coding DNA: TGCAGTGCTAGAGACCGGTTCTCCTACGAGCAGTACTTC. It yields the protein CSARDRFSYEQYF.

This clonotype was detected many times. The V call is TRBV29-1, the J call TRBJ2-7; D is possibly TRBD1 (6 bases). Germline V CDR1 and CDR2: SQVTM, ANQGSEA. This CDR3 is built from 13 residues. V was cut by 1 base and J by 3 bases, with 10 bases left in between. The CDR3 sequence: CSVEAQGVYEQYF. The CDR3 bases are TGCAGCGTTGAAGCACAGGGTGTCTACGAGCAGTACTTC.

The V and J genes are TRBV13 and TRBJ2-2, with 8 bases identical to TRBD1. J lost 3 bases, V lost 6 bases, and 6 bases had no gene match. This CDR3 region has 15 residues. Germline CDR1 and CDR2: PRHDT and FYEKMQ (reference sequence). The CDR3 protein is CASSRDRGHTGELFF. The CDR3, as DNA: TGTGCCAGCAGTCGCGACAGGGGTCACACCGGGGAGCTGTTTTTT.

The chain carries TRBV20-1 and TRBJ1-1, with D possibly matching TRBD1 (5 bases). The V gene lost 5 bases and the J gene lost 1 base, with 11 bases spanning the gap. Germline CDR1 reads DFQATT; CDR2 reads SNEGSKA (reference sequence). The CDR3 is 13 residues long. The CDR3 spells CSAYDSPNTEAFF. The CDR3 DNA reads TGCAGTGCTTATGACAGTCCGAACACTGAAGCTTTCTTT.

The table lists this clonotype with many counts. The genes are TRBV28 and TRBJ2-3, with TRBD1 matching 7 bases. The CDR3 spans 16 residues. Germline loops: CDR1 MDHEN, CDR2 SYDVKM. The J segment lost 11 bases and the V segment lost 6 bases, leaving 20 bases of the junction unmatched. The CDR3 DNA is TGTGCCAGCAGGACTCCGGGACAGCCGCTATTTTCGAAGCAGTATTTT. Translating gives CASRTPGQPLFSKQYF.

This clonotype has a count of ten or more. J is TRBJ1-1 and V is TRBV12-3 or TRBV12-4; D remains unclear. The CDR3 has 13 residues. Trimming removed 2 bases at V and 3 bases at J, with 7 bases between. In DNA form, the CDR3 reads TGTGCCAGCAGTTTACGACACTACACTGAAGCTTTCTTT. This sequence encodes CASSLRHYTEAFF.

A few counts support this clonotype. For the CDR3, the DNA is TGCAGTGCTCATTTGGGGCCAGATACGCAGTATTTT. This translates into CSAHLGPDTQYF. The chain recombines TRBV20-1 with TRBJ2-3, with D tentatively TRBD1 (5 bases). Trimming cost V 5 bases and J 4 bases, with 10 bases left between them. The CDR3 sequence is 12 residues long. Germline values: CDR1 DFQATT, CDR2 SNEGSKA (reference sequence).

This clonotype showed up many times. The chain links TRBV5-1 to TRBJ2-1; 8 nucleotides align to TRBD2. CDR3 size: 15 residues. The V segment lost 4 bases and the J segment 6 bases; nucleotides outside the gene matches: 9. The germline V gene has CDR1 SGHRS and CDR2 YFSETQ. CDR3 amino acids: CASSRGLAVGNEQFF. CDR3 nucleotide sequence: TGCGCCAGCAGCCGCGGACTAGCCGTCGGCAATGAGCAGTTCTTC.

This clonotype came up many times. The chain recombines TRBV6-2 or TRBV6-3 with TRBJ1-1; 9 bases align to TRBD1. V shed 6 bases and J 6 bases; nucleotides not matched to a gene: 5. Germline V gene sequence: CDR1 MNHEY, CDR2 SVGEGT. This CDR3 has 13 residues. The CDR3 DNA sequence: TGTGCCAGCAGCCAGGACAGGGGCGCTGAAGCTTTCTTT. As protein: CASSQDRGAEAFF.

This clonotype was found many times. The V and J genes are TRBV6-2 or TRBV6-3 and TRBJ1-5; TRBD1 matches at 9 bases. The V segment lost 5 bases and the J segment 7 bases; nucleotides outside the gene matches: 9. Germline CDR1 and CDR2: MNHEY and SVGEGT. CDR3 size: 15 residues. The CDR3 DNA reads TGTGCCAGCAGTGGGCCGGGACAGGGCAGACAGCCCCAGCATTTT. Translation: CASSGPGQGRQPQHF.

The CDR3 loop is CSAREVINTGELFF. The CDR3 DNA is TGCAGTGCCAGGGAGGTAATCAACACCGGGGAGCTGTTTTTT. V usage is TRBV20-1 and J usage is TRBJ2-2, with D perhaps TRBD2 (6 bases). The CDR3 has 14 amino acids. Germline V gives CDR1 DFQATT, CDR2 SNEGSKA (reference sequence). Trimming removed 6 bases from V and 2 bases from J, with 13 bases in between.

This clonotype was observed many times. This chain joins TRBV4-1 and TRBJ2-1; D gene unclear. V was cut by 0 bases and J by 6 bases, with 12 bases left in between. The CDR3 totals 15 residues. Germline values: CDR1 MGHRA, CDR2 YSYEKL. The CDR3 here is CASSQDPFPGNEQFF. The CDR3 DNA is TGCGCCAGCAGCCAAGACCCTTTCCCTGGCAATGAGCAGTTCTTC.

The sample holds a few counts of this clonotype. This chain joins TRBV20-1 and TRBJ2-7; 7 positions match TRBD2. Germline V gene sequence: CDR1 DFQATT, CDR2 SNEGSKA (reference sequence). The CDR3 has 15 residues. The trim removed 1 base at V and 0 bases at J, leaving 6 bases unmatched. The CDR3 coding sequence is TGCAGTGCTAGAGGGCTGGGAGGGGACTCCTACGAGCAGTACTTC. It translates to CSARGLGGDSYEQYF.

The table lists this clonotype with many counts. This chain connects TRBV7-9 to TRBJ2-1, with a weak D call TRBD1 (6 bases). V was trimmed by 1 base and J by 6 bases, leaving 10 bases between them. Germline V gene data show CDR1 as SEHNR and CDR2 as FQNEAQ (reference sequence). This CDR3 has 14 amino acids. CDR3 DNA sequence: TGTGCCAGCAGCTTAGTGGGACAACTCAATGAGCAGTTCTTC. It yields the protein CASSLVGQLNEQFF.

This clonotype was seen ten or more times. The V and J genes are TRBV25-1 and TRBJ2-7; D tentatively fits TRBD1 or TRBD2 (5 bases each). Trimming shortened V by 2 bases and J by 6 bases, and 17 bases separated the two germline ends. The CDR3 is 15 amino acids. Germline CDR1 reads MGHDK; CDR2 reads SYGVNS. The CDR3 DNA is TGTGCCAGCAGTGAAGTGTGGGGGAAAGCTAGCGAGCAGTACTTC. Amino acid sequence: CASSEVWGKASEQYF.

This clonotype was counted only a few times. CDR3 sequence: CASSLGTGISDTQYF. Written as DNA, the CDR3 is TGTGCCAGCAGCTTAGGGACAGGGATTTCGGATACGCAGTATTTT. The chain is built from TRBV7-9 and TRBJ2-3; 8 bases fit TRBD1. V lost 1 base and J lost 6; bases outside the gene matches: 6. This CDR3 contains 15 residues. Germline V gene lookup returns CDR1 SEHNR and CDR2 FQNEAQ (reference sequence).

This clonotype was recorded at least ten times. The chain recombines TRBV12-3 or TRBV12-4 with TRBJ2-1; tentative D call: TRBD2 (6 bases). Trimming removed 10 bases at V and 5 bases at J, with 21 bases between. The CDR3 has 15 amino acids. This CDR3 reads CATCLRDSLHNEQFF. Written as DNA, the CDR3 is TGTGCCACCTGCCTTCGGGACTCTTTACACAATGAGCAGTTCTTC.

This clonotype was seen repeatedly, ten times or more. V and J are TRBV19 and TRBJ1-5; D not certain. V shed 3 bases and J shed 7 bases, with 13 bases lying between them. In germline, CDR1 is LNHDA, CDR2 SQIVND (reference sequence). The CDR3 is made up of 14 amino acids. The CDR3 nucleotides read TGTGCCAGTAGTATCAGTACCCCCGGGCAGCCCCAGCATTTT. Protein product: CASSISTPGQPQHF.

This clonotype showed up many times. The chain is built from TRBV5-1 and TRBJ1-1; the match to TRBD1 covers 11 bases. Germline assignment: CDR1 SGHRS and CDR2 YFSETQ. Unmatched junction bases numbered 5, after V lost 5 bases and J lost 5 bases. This CDR3 has 14 amino acids. CDR3 sequence: CASRPGTGGTEAFF. In DNA, the CDR3 is TGCGCCAGCAGACCTGGGACAGGGGGGACTGAAGCTTTCTTT.

This clonotype was counted between two and nine times. Since a much larger clone is just one base distant, this may be a read error. The genes are TRBV5-1 and TRBJ2-7, with a possible D match to TRBD1 (6 bases). The CDR3 contains 13 residues. Germline V gene sequence: CDR1 SGHRS, CDR2 YFSETQ. CDR3 nucleotides: TGCGCCAGCAGCGATGGACAGACCTACGAGCTGTACTTC. Translating gives CASSDGQTYELYF.

The table lists this clonotype with many counts. The chain has TRBV14 and TRBJ2-1; 7 bases match TRBD2. The junction had 5 bases not matched to a gene; V was cut back by 3 bases and J by 6 bases. In germline, CDR1 is SGHDN, CDR2 FVKESK. The CDR3 is made up of 14 amino acids. The CDR3 sequence is CASSQTSRTNEQFF. The CDR3 DNA sequence: TGTGCCAGCAGCCAGACTAGCAGGACCAATGAGCAGTTCTTC.

This clonotype was recorded many times. The rearrangement links TRBV4-2 to TRBJ2-7; TRBD1 matches at 8 bases. Germline V gives CDR1 LGHNA, CDR2 YNFKEQ. The CDR3 has 15 residues. Trimming at V came to 4 bases and at J to 4 bases, leaving 9 bases not matched to a gene. CDR3 residues: CASSPQPRGQYEQYF. The CDR3 nucleotides are TGTGCCAGCAGCCCACAGCCCAGGGGGCAATACGAGCAGTACTTC.

This clonotype showed up many times. The CDR3 is CASSLSRYEQYF. CDR3 nucleotides: TGTGCCAGCAGTTTAAGTAGATACGAGCAGTACTTC. The chain combines TRBV28 with TRBJ2-7, with D unresolved. The germline V gene encodes CDR1 MDHEN and CDR2 SYDVKM. V gave up 2 bases and J gave up 4 bases, with 6 bases separating them. The CDR3 extends over 12 amino acids.